This TCR beta chain was observed in a study of cytomegalovirus exposure and HLA in healthy donors. PCR was performed using 60 Vbeta and 13 Jbeta primers. Methods used by the authors: Later reanalysis found around 80 million unique TCR beta chains, 9 million to 12 million of them shared. Using immunoSEQ multiplex PCR, the repertoire was profiled, and TCRdb retains in-frame clones only, with some absent. V, J and clone size were drawn from that table, and D and trimming were deduced from the DNA. The repertoire includes about 78,000 clones, 60% to 70% of them detected once, and over 5.5% sits in the top ten. J was trimmed by 2 bases and V by 2 bases; bases with no gene match: 6. CDR3 length: 15 residues. Germline values: CDR1 SGHNT, CDR2 YYREEE (reference sequence).

The source is a man aged 25-40 years in good health and CMV-seropositive. The chain recombines TRBV5-4 with TRBJ2-7, with 8 nucleotides matching TRBD1. Sequenced material: PBMCs. CDR3 protein: CASSLGAGGPYEQYF. CDR3 nucleotides: TGTGCCAGCAGCTTAGGGGCAGGGGGCCCCTACGAGCAGTACTTC.